The clone carrying this T cell receptor beta chain came up a few times. Antigen specificity is unknown. Each CDR3 protein is one row after TCRdb ran MiXCR on the 5' RACE reads. The table lists about 240,000 distinct CDR3 sequences, roughly 10% of them singletons. The CDR3 runs 11 residues. V was pared by 5 bases and J by 10 bases, with 8 bases between. This sample is drawn from a study of T-cell memory formation after mild COVID-19. Overall study findings and caveats: CD4+ clones that contracted lay mainly in CM and EM; CD8+ ones lay in EMRA.

Sequenced: PBMCs or a T cell subset sorted from them (not recorded which). V usage is TRBV12-3 or TRBV12-4 and J usage is TRBJ1-4; maybe TRBD1 (5 bases). The receptor was isolated from a man between 18 and 29 years old who had mild COVID-19 (a few samples of this study predate the infection). Cell type and time point are not known. This CDR3 reads CASSRGLKLFF. DNA for the CDR3: TGTGCCAGCAGTCGGGGGTTAAAACTGTTTTTT.